The rows below give T cell receptor beta chains drawn from one sample of a study of identical twins. TCRdb used MiXCR to reprocess the 5' RACE reads, holding one entry per CDR3 protein. The table includes 1.5 million to 2 million distinct CDR3 sequences, less than 40% detected once. The sequencing sample was made of cord blood. Every receptor here comes from a newborn girl in good health. The CDR3 runs from the conserved cysteine through the conserved F or W. The order of the fields is J gene, V gene, D gene, clone size, CDR3 protein, CDR3 DNA. A D gene is named only where the DNA matches it firmly. Only part of the rows carry a size: once, few, many, or a class if the clone is expanded.

>TRBJ2-1|TRBV12-3/TRBV12-4|.|.
CASSPRKAEQFF
TGTGCCAGCAGTCCCCGTAAGGCGGAGCAGTTCTTC
>TRBJ2-5|TRBV7-9|TRBD2|.
CASSLKGGAETQYF
TGTGCCAGCAGCTTGAAGGGAGGGGCAGAGACCCAGTACTTC
>TRBJ2-3|TRBV6-5|TRBD2|.
CASSFPKSGAADTQYF
TGTGCCAGCAGTTTCCCCAAGAGCGGGGCGGCGGATACGCAGTATTTT
>TRBJ1-5|TRBV6-1|.|few
CASSPAGGLNQPQHF
TGTGCCAGCAGCCCTGCGGGGGGTTTGAATCAGCCCCAGCATTTT
>TRBJ1-2|TRBV20-1|.|few
CSARDWGLTVYGYTF
TGCAGTGCTAGAGATTGGGGGCTGACCGTCTATGGCTACACCTTC
>TRBJ2-2|TRBV3-1|.|few
CASSRLRGAGTGELFF
TGTGCCAGCAGCCGTCTCCGGGGGGCTGGGACCGGGGAGCTGTTTTTT
>TRBJ2-3|TRBV4-2|.|many
CASSQDGLSTDTQYF
TGTGCCAGCAGCCAAGATGGACTGAGCACAGATACGCAGTATTTT
>TRBJ2-6|TRBV19|.|.
CASSIAGLTSGANVLTF
TGTGCCAGTAGTATTGCCGGACTTACCTCTGGGGCCAACGTCCTGACTTTC
>TRBJ1-6|TRBV15|TRBD1|.
CATSSRNRGGSPLHF
TGTGCCACCAGCAGTAGGAACAGGGGCGGCTCACCCCTCCACTTT
>TRBJ2-7|TRBV11-2|.|.
CASSAIPWGSYEQYF
TGTGCCAGCAGCGCCATTCCCTGGGGCTCCTACGAGCAGTACTTC
>TRBJ2-7|TRBV2|.|few
CASLGSGQYF
TGTGCCAGCCTCGGTTCGGGGCAGTACTTC
>TRBJ2-5|TRBV28|.|many
CASRTGPQETQYF
TGTGCCAGCAGGACCGGGCCGCAAGAGACCCAGTACTTC
>TRBJ2-1|TRBV21-1|.|.
CASSKEIYNEQFF
TGTGCCAGCAGCAAAGAGATCTACAATGAGCAGTTCTTC
>TRBJ2-3|TRBV7-2|TRBD2|.
CASSFLAGGMADTQYF
TGTGCCAGCAGCTTCCTAGCGGGAGGGATGGCAGATACGCAGTATTTT
>TRBJ2-6|TRBV11-1|TRBD1|.
CASSKLGQQTGSGANVLTF
TGTGCCAGCAGCAAATTGGGACAGCAAACCGGATCTGGGGCCAACGTCCTGACTTTC
>TRBJ2-7|TRBV4-1|.|.
CASSQPSQGHEQYF
TGCGCCAGCAGCCAGCCGTCCCAGGGGCACGAGCAGTACTTC
>TRBJ2-3|TRBV21-1|.|many
CASSKAPIERDTDTQYF
TGTGCCAGCAGCAAAGCCCCTATAGAGCGAGACACGGATACGCAGTATTTT
>TRBJ1-2|TRBV20-1|.|.
CSASPLRGGGYTF
TGCAGTGCTAGTCCACTACGAGGGGGAGGCTACACCTTC
>TRBJ1-5|TRBV6-6|.|.
CASAPRNQPQHF
TGTGCCAGCGCTCCAAGGAATCAGCCCCAGCATTTT
>TRBJ2-7|TRBV7-9|TRBD1|.
CASSLGWTGPSYEQYF
TGTGCCAGCAGCTTAGGATGGACAGGTCCTTCGTACGAGCAGTACTTC
>TRBJ2-3|TRBV7-2|.|few
CASSLLGSGPRGTDTQYF
TGTGCCAGCAGCTTATTGGGGAGTGGACCACGGGGCACAGATACGCAGTATTTT
>TRBJ1-2|TRBV3-1|.|.
CPSSQEARYYGYTF
TGTCCCAGCAGCCAAGAGGCCAGGTACTATGGCTACACCTTC
>TRBJ2-7|TRBV28|.|few
CASSPPPRVGSYEQYF
TGTGCCAGCAGTCCCCCCCCCCGGGTAGGATCCTACGAGCAGTACTTC
>TRBJ1-2|TRBV15|.|few
CATSRSDSYGYTF
TGTGCCACCAGCAGATCCGACAGCTATGGCTACACCTTC
>TRBJ1-1|TRBV4-1|TRBD1|.
CASSPSSDRVDYVAFF
TGCGCCAGCAGCCCATCCTCCGACAGGGTAGACTACGTAGCTTTCTTT
>TRBJ2-7|TRBV20-1|TRBD2|.
CSARVGSGSFSYEQYF
TGCAGTGCTAGAGTGGGTAGCGGGAGCTTCTCCTACGAGCAGTACTTC
>TRBJ2-7|TRBV20-1|TRBD2|.
CSARDYALAGSGSYEQYF
TGCAGTGCTAGAGATTACGCACTAGCGGGATCGGGCTCCTACGAGCAGTACTTC
>TRBJ2-3|TRBV18|.|many
CASSPRLTDTQYF
TGTGCCAGCAGCCCCCGACTCACAGATACGCAGTATTTT
>TRBJ2-2|TRBV6-5|TRBD1|.
CASSTGTGAPGELFF
TGTGCCAGCAGTACCGGGACAGGGGCCCCCGGGGAGCTGTTTTTT
>TRBJ2-7|TRBV4-2|.|.
CASSQDIRPGRNIYNEQYF
TGTGCCAGCAGCCAAGATATTCGCCCCGGGAGAAATATCTACAATGAGCAGTACTTC
>TRBJ2-1|TRBV6-1|.|.
CASSEVQRNQFF
TGTGCCAGCAGTGAAGTTCAGCGGAACCAGTTCTTC
>TRBJ2-1|TRBV3-1|.|.
CASSQDASITYNEQFF
TGTGCCAGCAGCCAAGATGCCTCGATAACCTACAATGAGCAGTTCTTC
>TRBJ2-7|TRBV20-1|.|few
CSARDNGASFPGQYF
TGCAGTGCTAGAGATAACGGGGCGTCCTTTCCGGGGCAGTACTTC
>TRBJ2-1|TRBV12-3/TRBV12-4|TRBD2|few
CASSTKRERNNEQFF
TGTGCCAGCAGTACTAAGCGGGAGCGGAACAATGAGCAGTTCTTC
>TRBJ1-4|TRBV6-5|.|.
CASSYSYRAREEKLFF
TGTGCCAGCAGTTACTCGTACAGGGCCCGGGAAGAAAAACTGTTTTTT
>TRBJ1-4|TRBV4-2|.|.
CASTSGFAGNEKLFF
TGTGCCAGCACATCGGGGTTCGCAGGGAATGAAAAACTGTTTTTT
>TRBJ2-1|TRBV28|TRBD2|few
CASSHPGGSGYNEQFF
TGTGCCAGCAGTCACCCGGGGGGGAGCGGCTACAATGAGCAGTTCTTC
>TRBJ2-7|TRBV28|.|few
CASSLRQVNYEQYF
TGTGCCAGCAGTTTGAGGCAGGTAAACTACGAGCAGTACTTC
>TRBJ2-3|TRBV10-3|TRBD2|few
CAIGLAGHTQYF
TGTGCCATAGGACTAGCGGGACATACGCAGTATTTT
>TRBJ2-1|TRBV7-9|.|.
CASSLGEWGSNEQFF
TGTGCCAGCAGCTTAGGGGAGTGGGGAAGCAATGAGCAGTTCTTC
>TRBJ1-1|TRBV21-1|.|few
CASRVRRTEAFF
TGTGCCAGCAGGGTGAGGAGGACTGAAGCTTTCTTT
>TRBJ2-3|TRBV7-2|.|few
CASTLRGFSTDTQYF
TGTGCCAGCACCCTCCGGGGCTTCAGCACAGATACGCAGTATTTT
>TRBJ2-1|TRBV20-1|.|few
CSALGASSYNEQFF
TGCAGTGCTCTAGGGGCGAGCTCCTACAATGAGCAGTTCTTC
>TRBJ2-3|TRBV12-3/TRBV12-4|TRBD2|.
CASSPPLAGGGDTQYF
TGTGCCAGCAGTCCCCCCCTAGCGGGAGGGGGAGATACGCAGTATTTT
>TRBJ2-5|TRBV27|.|once
CASSPPSTRVPRETQYF
TGTGCCAGCAGTCCCCCTAGTACCAGGGTACCTCGTGAGACCCAGTACTTC
>TRBJ2-5|TRBV7-2|.|.
CASRRDRYQETQYF
TGTGCCAGCAGGAGGGACCGTTACCAAGAGACCCAGTACTTC
>TRBJ2-7|TRBV6-1|TRBD2|.
CASKAPGLASYEQYF
TGTGCCAGCAAGGCCCCGGGACTAGCTTCCTACGAGCAGTACTTC
>TRBJ2-1|TRBV3-1|.|many
CASSQGQSSYNEQFF
TGTGCCAGCAGCCAAGGACAGAGCTCCTACAATGAGCAGTTCTTC
>TRBJ2-1|TRBV6-2/TRBV6-3|.|.
CASSSGWSSYNEQFF
TGTGCCAGCAGTTCAGGATGGAGCTCCTACAATGAGCAGTTCTTC
>TRBJ2-7|TRBV27|.|.
CASSQSPITYEQYF
TGTGCCAGCAGTCAATCACCCATCACCTACGAGCAGTACTTC
>TRBJ2-7|TRBV7-9|TRBD1|few
CASSLWKGTGVEQYF
TGTGCCAGCAGCTTATGGAAGGGGACAGGGGTCGAGCAGTACTTC
>TRBJ1-4|TRBV12-3/TRBV12-4|TRBD1|.
CASSPGTGQPLGEKLFF
TGTGCCAGCAGTCCTGGTACGGGACAGCCCTTAGGGGAAAAACTGTTTTTT
>TRBJ2-5|TRBV4-1|.|few
CASSQLGVGPYNEQYF
TGCGCCAGCAGCCAACTCGGCGTCGGGCCATACAATGAGCAGTACTTC
>TRBJ1-1|TRBV18|.|.
CASSPATGNTEAFF
TGTGCCAGCTCACCAGCGACGGGGAACACTGAAGCTTTCTTT
>TRBJ1-2|TRBV18|.|.
CASSPRTTPLYGYTF
TGTGCCAGCTCACCGCGGACAACCCCTCTCTATGGCTACACCTTC
>TRBJ2-3|TRBV21-1|.|.
CASSKGTSGETDTQYF
TGTGCCAGCAGCAAAGGGACTAGCGGGGAAACAGATACGCAGTATTTT
>TRBJ2-1|TRBV25-1|TRBD2|.
CASSEFGLAGDNEQFF
TGTGCCAGCAGTGAATTTGGGCTAGCGGGAGACAATGAGCAGTTCTTC
>TRBJ1-6|TRBV5-6|.|.
CASSAGHPNSPLHF
TGTGCCAGCAGCGCCGGGCATCCGAATTCACCCCTCCACTTT
>TRBJ2-7|TRBV11-3|.|few
CALEGRHEQYF
TGTGCCCTAGAAGGGAGGCACGAGCAGTACTTC